Presented here are 14 T cell receptor beta chains from one specimen sequenced in a study of OX40 agonist ivuxolimab in advanced cancers. Generated by immunoSEQ multiplex PCR, the TCRdb table keeps only in-frame clones and is missing some. Among tens of thousands of clones listed, about nine tenths were seen once. The sequenced sample was CD4+ or CD8+ T cells sorted from blood, obtained in a trial of the OX40 agonist ivuxolimab. These receptors all stem from an adult with an advanced solid tumor such as melanoma, head and neck, liver or kidney cancer.

This sequence joins TRBV7-9 and TRBJ2-5; D perhaps matches TRBD1 (6 bases). The V gene's germline CDR1 is SEHNR and CDR2 FQNEAQ (reference sequence). Trimming cost V 4 bases and J 7 bases, with 19 bases left between them. The CDR3 totals 15 residues. The CDR3 DNA reads as TGTGCCAGCAGCTGGGGGACATCTACGGTTGGGACCCAGTACTTC. The encoded protein is CASSWGTSTVGTQYF.

This chain uses TRBV11-2 with TRBJ1-2; D not resolved. The V gene's germline CDR1 is SGHAT and CDR2 FQNNGV. Trimming removed 1 base at V and 4 bases at J, with 7 bases between. The CDR3 has 13 amino acids. This CDR3 is CASSLADAYGYTF. As DNA, the CDR3 is TGTGCCAGCAGCTTAGCGGATGCCTATGGCTACACCTTC.

CDR3 region: CASSRETRGISGANVLTF. As DNA, the CDR3 is TGTGCCAGCAGCCGAGAGACCAGGGGTATCTCTGGGGCCAACGTCCTGACTTTC. The V and J genes are TRBV11-2 and TRBJ2-6; D may be TRBD1 (6 bases). The germline CDR1 and CDR2 sequences are SGHAT and FQNNGV. V was shortened by 5 bases and J by 0 bases, with 17 bases between the two germline ends. This CDR3 has 18 amino acids.

The rearrangement joins TRBV19 to TRBJ1-5; D possibly corresponds to TRBD1 (6 bases). The V end lost 4 bases, the J end lost 1 base, and 11 bases lay between the germline ends. Germline CDR1 is LNHDA and CDR2 is SQIVND (reference sequence). There are 15 residues in the CDR3. CDR3 sequence: CASSNPGQSNQPQHF. DNA for the CDR3: TGTGCCAGTAGTAATCCCGGACAGAGCAATCAGCCCCAGCATTTT.

The chain joins TRBV6-1 to TRBJ1-4; 9 nucleotides match TRBD1. Germline values: CDR1 MNHNS, CDR2 SASEGT. This CDR3 comprises 15 residues. The V gene end was trimmed by 6 bases and the J gene end by 8 bases; junction bases not matched to a gene: 10. CDR3 in amino acids: CASRGDRAEGEKLFF. Here the CDR3 DNA reads TGTGCCAGCAGGGGGGACAGGGCCGAGGGGGAAAAACTGTTTTTT.

This chain joins TRBV20-1 and TRBJ1-4, with unresolved D. V lost 1 base and J 8 bases, leaving 5 bases between the germline ends. This CDR3 comprises 11 residues. Germline CDR1 is DFQATT and CDR2 is SNEGSKA (reference sequence). The DNA for the CDR3 is TGCAGTGCTAGAGGAGGAGAAAAACTGTTTTTT. It yields the protein CSARGGEKLFF.

This clone was detected only a few times. The chain recombines TRBV6-6 with TRBJ1-1; D uncertain. This CDR3 contains 12 residues. Germline V lookup: CDR1 MNHNY, CDR2 SVGAGI (reference sequence). V dropped 4 bases and J dropped 6 bases, with 9 bases sitting between them. CDR3 DNA: TGTGCCAGCAGTTCCCAGGTTGCTGAAGCTTTCTTT. Its translation is CASSSQVAEAFF.

The chain carries TRBV12-5 and TRBJ1-3; 10 bases agree with TRBD1. Germline V gene sequence: CDR1 LGHNT, CDR2 FRNRAP. CDR3 size: 13 residues. Trimming cost V 11 bases and J 2 bases; bases outside gene matches: 3. This chain's CDR3 is CAGGTGAGNTIYF. As DNA, the CDR3 is TGTGCTGGGGGGACAGGGGCTGGAAACACCATATATTTT.

The V gene is TRBV2, the J gene TRBJ2-7; a weak D match, TRBD2 (5 bases). Germline CDR1 reads SNHLY; CDR2 reads FYNNEI. This CDR3 is 14 amino acids long. Trimming pared 3 bases from V and 3 bases from J, leaving 12 bases between. CDR3 nucleotide sequence: TGTGCCAGCAGTGATAGTCCGGGATTCTACGAGCAGTACTTC. Translated, it gives CASSDSPGFYEQYF.

V usage is TRBV23-1 and J usage is TRBJ1-1; the D is unclear. TRBV23-1 carries the ORF label, with uncertain function. The V and J ends lost 4 bases and 4 bases respectively, with 10 bases between them. CDR3 length: 13 residues. CDR3 coding DNA: TGCGCCAGCAGTCCCCGGGGTATCACTGAAGCTTTCTTT. The encoded protein is CASSPRGITEAFF.

The rearrangement uses TRBV14 and TRBJ2-2, with TRBD2 matching 7 bases. Germline V CDR1 and CDR2: SGHDN, FVKESK. J lost 2 bases, V lost 4 bases, and 7 bases had no gene match. The CDR3 consists of 16 residues. CDR3 coding DNA: TGTGCCAGCAGCCGGCTGCTAGCGGCTAACACCGGGGAGCTGTTTTTT. Residues: CASSRLLAANTGELFF. The whole variable domain, remainder taken from reference TRBV14 and TRBJ2-2, is EAGVTQFPSHSVIEKGQTVTLRCDPISGHDNLYWYRRVMGKEIKFLLHFVKESKQDESGMPNNRFLAERTGGTYSTLKVQPAELEDSGVYFCASSRLLAANTGELFFGEGSRLTVL.

The gene calls are TRBV5-4 and TRBJ2-7, with D perhaps being TRBD1 or TRBD2 (5 bases each). Deletions cut 5 bases from V and 7 bases from J, with 16 bases between. This CDR3 has 13 residues. Per germline, CDR1 SGHNT and CDR2 YYREEE (reference sequence). This CDR3 reads CASRPTGTGEQYF. CDR3 nucleotide sequence: TGTGCCAGCAGACCTACCGGGACCGGAGAGCAGTACTTC.

This clone has more than one count but fewer than ten. The chain uses TRBV19 and TRBJ1-2; 11 bases are a match to TRBD1. Per the germline V gene, CDR1 is LNHDA and CDR2 is SQIVND (reference sequence). V was clipped by 5 bases and J by 3 bases; unmatched bases: 2. The CDR3 consists of 14 residues. The CDR3 nucleotides read TGTGCCAGTAGTGGGGGACAGGGGGACTATGGCTACACCTTC. Translated: CASSGGQGDYGYTF.

The rearrangement joins TRBV6-1 to TRBJ2-1; 7 bases agree with TRBD1. CDR3 length: 11 residues. Germline V gene sequence: CDR1 MNHNS, CDR2 SASEGT. V lost 4 bases, J lost 13 bases, and 4 bases stayed unmatched. The CDR3 reads CASSVRQGQFF. The CDR3, as DNA: TGTGCCAGCAGTGTACGACAGGGTCAGTTCTTC.